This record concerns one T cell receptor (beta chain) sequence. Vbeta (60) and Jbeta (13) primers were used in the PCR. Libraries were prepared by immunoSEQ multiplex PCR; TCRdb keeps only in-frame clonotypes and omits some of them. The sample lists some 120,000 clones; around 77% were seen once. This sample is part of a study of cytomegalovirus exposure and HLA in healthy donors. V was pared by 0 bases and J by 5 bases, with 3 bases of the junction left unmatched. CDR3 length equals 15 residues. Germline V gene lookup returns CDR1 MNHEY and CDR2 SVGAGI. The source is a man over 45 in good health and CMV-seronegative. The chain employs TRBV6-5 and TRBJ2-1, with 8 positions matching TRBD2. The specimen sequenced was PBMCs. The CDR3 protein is CASSYSSGRHNEQFF. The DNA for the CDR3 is TGTGCCAGCAGTTACTCAAGCGGGAGACACAATGAGCAGTTCTTC.